The present entry profiles one T cell receptor (beta chain) with its context. Noted time point: late/post reinfection, 12 to 24 weeks after detection. The sorted cells went straight to TCR sequencing with no prior in vitro expansion. The source of the sample is a study of memory CD8 T cells in hepatitis C reinfection. CDR1 and CDR2 from the germline V gene are SGHVS and FQNEAQ. V lost 5 bases and J lost 2, with 7 bases in between. The CDR3 contains 12 residues. Data came from immunoSEQ multiplex PCR; TCRdb stores just in-frame clones and leaves some out. The sample includes 45,000 to 50,000 clones, about 88% seen only once; the top ten take 0.65% to 0.9%.

The chain is built from TRBV7-8 and TRBJ2-7; possibly TRBD2 for D (6 bases). The TCR originated in a man aged 18-30 years with hepatitis C virus infection. The sample consisted of naive CD8+ T cells sorted from blood. The CDR3 DNA reads TGTGCCAGCAGCCCGGGGGCCTACGAGCAGTACTTC. Translated: CASSPGAYEQYF.